The present T cell receptor (beta chain) was sequenced within a study of T cell responses to AZD1222 COVID-19 vaccine (dated by TCRdb to about 2021). In terms of the full investigation: TCR sequencing was performed for about 250 trial participants, of whom roughly 200 were given two doses of AZD1222 and around 26 were given two doses of MenACWY control vaccine. Trial participants were enrolled by age into 18-55, 56-69 and 70-plus year subgroups, with approximately 150, 28 and 58 TCR-sequenced participants respectively. The paper's findings and limits, for the study overall: Conclusions about previously exposed vaccinees were limited because only a handful of AZD1222 recipients were SARS-CoV-2 seropositive at baseline. Reportedly, close to half of the unique spike-specific TCRs recognized epitopes lying outside the regions that are mutated in the B.1.351 and B.1.1.7 variants. After two AZD1222 doses, spike-specific TCR breadth and depth were significantly higher than at day 0 and than in MenACWY recipients. Participants were mostly white British and included more females than males, and it was suggested by the authors that clonal diversity may have been underestimated. The 56-69-year group was small, and its depth increase did not reach significance, likely because of low power. CD4 TCRs associated with the vaccine covered the entire spike protein, and the dominant responses were in regions 160-218 and 743-854. Because no samples from the day 14 peak response were available, repertoires could be characterized only after the peak T cell response.

This clone was seen a single time. No antigen is known for it. There are no base qualities to consult, and no much larger clone falls within one base. The sample's time point label is to be understood as: about 28 days (+/-7) after the second vaccine dose. AZD1222 recipients with second doses at about 4 weeks or about 12 weeks were pooled, because spike-specific TCR depth and breadth did not differ between schedules. The vaccinee samples were drawn from two UK trials, COV001 and COV002, one of which was a single-blind randomized controlled phase 2/3 trial testing AZD1222 (ChAdOx1 nCoV-19) in healthy adults. For TCRbeta chain sequencing, PBMC samples from trial participants were taken at day 0 and at day 28 after the second dose. For CDR1 and CDR2, the germline V gene lists SGHVS and FQNEAQ. Including cysteine and phenylalanine, the CDR3 has 14 amino acids. Only the CDR3 DNA stays, 42 bases, in frame from base 1. V is reduced by 1 base and J by 1 base, leaving a spacing of 7 bases between them.

The CDR3 regions of human TCRbeta chains were subjected to immunosequencing. For the original study's pipeline: TCRs in the repertoires were compared against a reference library of SARS-CoV-2-specific TCRs that had been generated with the MIRA antigen-specificity platform. Breadth meant the fraction of unique TCRs that were SARS-CoV-2-associated, whereas depth meant the fraction of total T cells that were SARS-CoV-2-associated. Using the MIRA data, every spike-specific TCR was mapped to the spike region that the TCR reacted to and assigned to either a CD4 or a CD8 class. Log10-transformed breadth and depth values were compared by one-way ANOVA with Sidak's multiple comparisons tests. This is the immuneACCESS table as TCRdb keeps it, with only in-frame sequences that have V and J called. A part of the clones is gone; compared with another copy, unresolved V genes explain less than half, and the rest is unexplained. V and J calls and clone size are those listed in that table; D and trimming were worked out from the DNA. The sample contains around 150,000 clones, 80% to 95% of them found a single time. 3.6% of the sample is held by the ten biggest clonotypes.

The rearranged chain carries TRBV7-8 and TRBJ1-1; the D gene remains uncertain. Sequencing was performed on peripheral blood, taken 28 days after the second AZD1222 dose. The source is an adult who received the AZD1222 COVID-19 vaccine. The CDR3 is CASSLVSGNTEAFF. The nucleotide sequence is TGTGCCAGCAGCTTAGTCAGCGGGAACACTGAAGCTTTCTTT.